This TCR beta chain was sequenced during a study of blood T cells in healthy people across ages. Findings and limits, study-wide: Donor CMV infection status was unknown, possibly confounding age-related changes in expanded clonotypes. TCR beta diversity per million T cells fell roughly linearly with age.

V was shortened by 3 bases and J by 7 bases, with 12 bases between the two germline ends. The CDR3 contains 13 residues. This clonotype showed up just a few times. Its specificity is unknown. For the second PCR, which ran for 7 to 11 cycles, a sample-barcoded 5' primer and a J-beta primer mix were used. TCRdb reprocessed the 5' RACE reads with MiXCR, giving one entry per CDR3 protein. The sample holds approximately 780,000 distinct CDR3 sequences; around 25% are singletons and the top ten take roughly 3.1%. In addition, the sample was reused for a study of T cells of mothers and their children.

The chain has TRBV12-3 or TRBV12-4 and TRBJ1-2; no clear D. Sequencing input: blood. This clonotype was sampled from a boy aged 10-17 years in good health. CDR3 region: CASSLLPAFGYTF. DNA for the CDR3: TGTGCCAGCAGTTTGCTCCCAGCCTTTGGCTACACCTTC.